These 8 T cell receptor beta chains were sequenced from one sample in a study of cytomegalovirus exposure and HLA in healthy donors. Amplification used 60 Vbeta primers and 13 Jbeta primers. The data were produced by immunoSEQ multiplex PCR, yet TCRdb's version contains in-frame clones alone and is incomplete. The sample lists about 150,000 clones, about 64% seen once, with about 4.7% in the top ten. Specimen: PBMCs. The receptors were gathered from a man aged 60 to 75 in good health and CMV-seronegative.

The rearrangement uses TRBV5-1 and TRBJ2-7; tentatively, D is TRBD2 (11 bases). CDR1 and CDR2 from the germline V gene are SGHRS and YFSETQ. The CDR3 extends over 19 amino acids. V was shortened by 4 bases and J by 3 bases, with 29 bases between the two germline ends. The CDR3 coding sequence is TGCGCCAGCAGCACTTGGACAGGGGGGGGACTAGCGGCCGGCTACGAGCAGTACTTC. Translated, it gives CASSTWTGGGLAAGYEQYF. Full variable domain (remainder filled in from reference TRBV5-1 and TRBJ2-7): KAGVTQTPRYLIKTRGQQVTLSCSPISGHRSVSWYQQTPGQGLQFLFEYFSETQRNKGNFPGRFSGRQFSNSRSEMNVSTLELGDSALYLCASSTWTGGGLAAGYEQYFGPGTRLTVT.

The CDR3 region is CASSQTASSYEQYF. The CDR3 DNA follows: TGTGCCAGCAGTCAGACAGCTAGCTCCTACGAGCAGTACTTC. The genes are TRBV6-1 and TRBJ2-7; D perhaps matches TRBD1 (5 bases). V was cut by 5 bases and J by 0 bases, with 11 bases left in between. The germline V gene encodes CDR1 MNHNS and CDR2 SASEGT. The CDR3 sequence is 14 residues long.

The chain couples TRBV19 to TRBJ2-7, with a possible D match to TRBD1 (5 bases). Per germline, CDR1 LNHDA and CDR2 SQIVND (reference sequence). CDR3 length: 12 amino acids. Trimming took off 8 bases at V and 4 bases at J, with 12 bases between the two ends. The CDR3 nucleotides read TGTGCCAGTTCCGACAGAACTTACGAGCAGTACTTC. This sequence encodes CASSDRTYEQYF.

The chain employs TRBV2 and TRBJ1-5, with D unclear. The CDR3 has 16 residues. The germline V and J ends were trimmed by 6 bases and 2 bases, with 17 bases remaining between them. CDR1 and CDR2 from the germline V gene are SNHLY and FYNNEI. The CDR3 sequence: CASSPGRRMGNQPQHF. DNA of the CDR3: TGTGCCAGCAGCCCCGGGCGGAGGATGGGCAATCAGCCCCAGCATTTT.

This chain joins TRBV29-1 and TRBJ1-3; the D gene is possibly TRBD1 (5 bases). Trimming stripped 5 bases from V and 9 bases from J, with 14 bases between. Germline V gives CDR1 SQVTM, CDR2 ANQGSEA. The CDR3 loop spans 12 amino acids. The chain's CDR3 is CSVSGAGGTIYF. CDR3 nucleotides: TGCAGCGTTTCAGGTGCGGGGGGCACCATATATTTT.

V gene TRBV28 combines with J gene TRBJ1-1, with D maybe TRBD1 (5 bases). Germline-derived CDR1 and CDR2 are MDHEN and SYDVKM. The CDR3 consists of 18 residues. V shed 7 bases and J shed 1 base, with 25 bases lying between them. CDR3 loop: CASTNPGGAGRRNTEAFF. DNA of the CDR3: TGTGCCAGCACCAACCCCGGCGGGGCAGGGCGGAGGAACACTGAAGCTTTCTTT.

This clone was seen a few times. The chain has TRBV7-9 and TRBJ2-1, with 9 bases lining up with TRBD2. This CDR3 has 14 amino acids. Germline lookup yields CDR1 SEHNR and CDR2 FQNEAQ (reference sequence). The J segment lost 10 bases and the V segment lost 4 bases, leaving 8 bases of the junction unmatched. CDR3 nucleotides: TGTGCCAGCAGCTCAAGCGTAGCGGGAGCCGAGCAGTTCTTC. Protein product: CASSSSVAGAEQFF.

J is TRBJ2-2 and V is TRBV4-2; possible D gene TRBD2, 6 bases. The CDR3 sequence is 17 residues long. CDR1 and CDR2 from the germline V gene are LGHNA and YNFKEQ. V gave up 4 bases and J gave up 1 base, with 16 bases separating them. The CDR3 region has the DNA TGTGCCAGCAGCCCAGATTGGGGAGGCGAGAACACCGGGGAGCTGTTTTTT. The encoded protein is CASSPDWGGENTGELFF.